The T cell receptor beta chain described here comes from a study of blood T cell repertoires in COVID-19. Study details: Samples of COVID-19 (acute and convalescent) were obtained from the United States, Italy and Spain.

This clone has just one count. Trimming shortened V by 2 bases and J by 4 bases, and 9 bases separated the two germline ends. CDR3 length: 13 residues. Per germline, CDR1 SGDLS and CDR2 YYNGEE. As processed by the authors: Using reference gene primer amplification, nucleated cell counts were estimated. Sequencing used immunoSEQ multiplex PCR; TCRdb keeps in-frame clones, though not all of them. That table is the source of V, J and clone size, and D and trimming were worked out from the DNA. The table lists 60,000 to 90,000 clones, less than 90% of them singletons, with roughly a sixth in the top ten. This TCR derives from a human donor in a cohort sampled during active COVID-19. The rearrangement joins TRBV9 to TRBJ2-5; unclear D gene. Sequenced material: peripheral blood. DNA for the CDR3: TGTGCCAGCAGCGTCCCCAGTGGAGAGACCCAGTACTTC. It encodes CASSVPSGETQYF.